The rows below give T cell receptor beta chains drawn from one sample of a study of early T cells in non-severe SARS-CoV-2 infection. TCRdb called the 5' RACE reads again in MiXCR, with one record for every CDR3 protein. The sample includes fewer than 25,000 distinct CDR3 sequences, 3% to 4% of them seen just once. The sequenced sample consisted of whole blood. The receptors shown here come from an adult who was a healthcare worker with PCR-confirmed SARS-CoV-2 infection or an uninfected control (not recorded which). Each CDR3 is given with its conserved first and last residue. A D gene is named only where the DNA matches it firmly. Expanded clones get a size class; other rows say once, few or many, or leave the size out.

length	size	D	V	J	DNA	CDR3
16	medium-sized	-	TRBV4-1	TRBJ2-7	TGCGCCAGCAGCCAAGACCCATACAGGGCACTCTACGAGCAGTACTTC	CASSQDPYRALYEQYF
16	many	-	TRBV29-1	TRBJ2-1	TGCAGCTTTCAAACAGGGAAACAAAGACCCTACAATGAGCAGTTCTTC	CSFQTGKQRPYNEQFF
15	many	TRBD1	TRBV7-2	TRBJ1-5	TGTGCCAGCAGCACCAGGACAGGGTGGAGTCAGCCCCAGCATTTT	CASSTRTGWSQPQHF
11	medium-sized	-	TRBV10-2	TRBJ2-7	TGCGCCAGCAGTGAGTTAGCAGAACTTTCTTTC	CASSELAELSF
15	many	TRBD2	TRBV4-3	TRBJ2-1	TGCGCCAGCAGCCAAGTGAATAGCGGGAGCAATGAGCAGTTCTTC	CASSQVNSGSNEQFF
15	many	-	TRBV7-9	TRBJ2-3	TGTGCCAGCAGACCAGGACCGTATTACACAGATACGCAGTATTTT	CASRPGPYYTDTQYF
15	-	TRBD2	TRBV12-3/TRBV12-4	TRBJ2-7	TGTGCCAGCAGTTTATGGTGGGAGGGAACCTACGAGCAGTACTTC	CASSLWWEGTYEQYF
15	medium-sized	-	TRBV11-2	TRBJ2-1	TGTGCCAGCAGCTTGAAGACAAGAGTTTACAATGAGCAGTTCTTC	CASSLKTRVYNEQFF
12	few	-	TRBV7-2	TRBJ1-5	TGTGCCAGCAGCACCACCGGACAGCCCCAGCATTTT	CASSTTGQPQHF
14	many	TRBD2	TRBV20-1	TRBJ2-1	TGCAGTGCTAGAGAACGGGGGGCCTACAATGAGCAGTTCTTC	CSARERGAYNEQFF
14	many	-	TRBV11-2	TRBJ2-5	TGTGCCAGCACCTCGGCAGGAGGGCGTGAGACCCAGTACTTC	CASTSAGGRETQYF
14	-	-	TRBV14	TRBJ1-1	TGTGCCAGCAGCCAAGTATCAGGAGGTACTGAAGCTTTCTTT	CASSQVSGGTEAFF
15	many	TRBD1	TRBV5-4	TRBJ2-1	TGTGCCAGCAGCCCTGGACAGGGACGCTACAATGAGCAGTTCTTC	CASSPGQGRYNEQFF
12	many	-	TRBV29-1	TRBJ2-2	TGCAGCGTTGGGGCGAACACCGGGGAGCTGTTTTTT	CSVGANTGELFF
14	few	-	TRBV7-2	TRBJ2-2	TGTGCCAGCAGCGTTCCCATGGGAGCCGGGGAGCTGTTTTTT	CASSVPMGAGELFF
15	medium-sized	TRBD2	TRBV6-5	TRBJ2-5	TGTGCCAGCAGAGAGGGACTAGCGGGAGCAGAGACCCAGTACTTC	CASREGLAGAETQYF
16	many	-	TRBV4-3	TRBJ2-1	TGCGCCAGCAGCCAAGATTGGACTGGTACCTACAATGAGCAGTTCTTC	CASSQDWTGTYNEQFF
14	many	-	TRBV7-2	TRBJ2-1	TGTGCCAGCAGCTTAGAGGACTACTACAATGAGCAGTTCTTC	CASSLEDYYNEQFF
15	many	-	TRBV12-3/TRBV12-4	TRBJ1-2	TGTGCCAGCAGTCGCACAGTCAGGGCTCACTATGGCTACACCTTC	CASSRTVRAHYGYTF
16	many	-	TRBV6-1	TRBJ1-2	TGTGCCAGCAGTGAAGCAGTTTCGAACAGTGACTATGGCTACACCTTC	CASSEAVSNSDYGYTF
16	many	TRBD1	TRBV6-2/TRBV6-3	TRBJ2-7	TGTGCCAGCAGTATATCCGTAGGGGGCTTCTCCTACGAGCAGTACTTC	CASSISVGGFSYEQYF